These 31 T cell receptor beta chains came from one sample sequenced in a study of PD-1 blockade in classical Hodgkin lymphoma. Repertoires were generated with immunoSEQ multiplex PCR, while TCRdb's copy carries only in-frame clones and drops some. The sample has around 9,000 clones, 82% seen once. Time point noted: cycle 4 day 1 (C4D1), after about 6 weeks of nivolumab. All patients relapsed after autologous stem cell transplantation, and brentuximab vedotin exposure varied. Magnetic negative selection of thawed PBMCs yielded the CD8+ T cells. The sample consisted of CD8+ T cells from blood, taken before the fourth cycle of nivolumab. The receptor set was obtained from a human donor with classical Hodgkin lymphoma.

The CDR3 region has the DNA TGTGCCAGCAGCTTAGACCATGGCTACACCTTC. Translation: CASSLDHGYTF. V and J are TRBV7-9 and TRBJ1-2, with unresolved D. Germline V gene sequence: CDR1 SEHNR, CDR2 FQNEAQ (reference sequence). The germline V and J ends were trimmed by 1 base and 6 bases, with 3 bases remaining between them. CDR3 length: 11 residues.

The rearrangement joins TRBV28 to TRBJ1-5; TRBD1 aligns across 7 bases. Germline V gene sequence: CDR1 MDHEN, CDR2 SYDVKM. The CDR3 runs to 17 residues. The V and J ends lost 6 bases and 9 bases, in that order; junction bases with no gene match: 20. Written as DNA, the CDR3 is TGTGCCAGCAGCCCAGAGAGCTCGGGACAGCCTTATCCGCCCCAGCATTTT. Encoded protein: CASSPESSGQPYPPQHF.

This sequence joins TRBV30 and TRBJ2-3; D may be TRBD1 (5 bases). The germline V and J ends were trimmed by 0 bases and 3 bases, with 19 bases remaining between them. Germline CDR1 and CDR2: GTSNPN and SVGIG (reference sequence). The CDR3 consists of 17 residues. The CDR3 DNA reads as TGTGCCTGGAGTGTGAGGTCCCAGGGTTTTGGTACAGATACGCAGTATTTT. As protein: CAWSVRSQGFGTDTQYF.

V usage is TRBV6-5 and J usage is TRBJ1-1; TRBD1 might be the D (6 bases). Looked up from germline, CDR1 is MNHEY and CDR2 is SVGAGI. The V end lost 6 bases, the J end lost 1 base, and 12 bases lay between the germline ends. The CDR3 runs to 14 residues. CDR3 amino acids: CASSPTGKNTEAFF. The CDR3, as DNA: TGTGCCAGCAGCCCGACAGGCAAGAACACTGAAGCTTTCTTT.

The chain employs TRBV30 and TRBJ2-7; tentative D call: TRBD2 (7 bases). The CDR3 runs to 13 residues. Germline V gene sequence: CDR1 GTSNPN, CDR2 SVGIG (reference sequence). V dropped 2 bases and J dropped 5 bases, with 13 bases sitting between them. DNA of the CDR3: TGTGCCTGGAGTCGAGGGGGGGTCAACGAGCAGTACTTC. Amino acid sequence: CAWSRGGVNEQYF.

The rearrangement joins TRBV19 to TRBJ1-5, with D hard to call. This CDR3 is built from 15 residues. Germline-derived CDR1 and CDR2 are LNHDA and SQIVND (reference sequence). V was cut by 3 bases and J by 0 bases, with 9 bases left in between. CDR3 residues: CASSIKADSNQPQHF. In DNA, the CDR3 is TGTGCCAGTAGTATTAAGGCAGATAGCAATCAGCCCCAGCATTTT. Filled out from reference TRBV19 and TRBJ1-5, the complete variable domain reads DGGITQSPKYLFRKEGQNVTLSCEQNLNHDAMYWYRQDPGQGLRLIYYSQIVNDFQKGDIAEGYSVSREKKESFPLTVTSAQKNPTAFYLCASSIKADSNQPQHFGDGTRLSIL.

For the CDR3, the DNA is TGTGCCAGCAGTTTAGGGGGCCGTGAAGCTTTCTTT. This codes for CASSLGGREAFF. The rearrangement uses TRBV27 and TRBJ1-1; perhaps TRBD1 as D (6 bases). Trimming removed 2 bases at V and 7 bases at J, with 8 bases between. Germline CDR1 and CDR2: MNHEY and SMNVEV (reference sequence). This CDR3 contains 12 residues.

CDR3 sequence: CASSGGTTYEQYF. For the CDR3, the DNA is TGTGCCAGCAGTGGAGGGACCACCTACGAGCAGTACTTC. This chain joins TRBV2 and TRBJ2-7; either TRBD1 or TRBD2 may fit D (5 bases each). Trimming pared 4 bases from V and 2 bases from J, leaving 9 bases between. The CDR3 consists of 13 residues. Germline V gives CDR1 SNHLY, CDR2 FYNNEI.

The genes are TRBV27 and TRBJ2-7, with 11 bases aligning to TRBD2. The CDR3 totals 15 residues. Trimming removed 5 bases from V and 4 bases from J; junction bases left unmatched: 7. The germline V gene encodes CDR1 MNHEY and CDR2 SMNVEV (reference sequence). The CDR3 sequence is CASSDPTSGGYEQYF. The CDR3, as DNA: TGTGCCAGCAGTGATCCAACTAGCGGGGGTTACGAGCAGTACTTC.

The CDR3 nucleotides read TGTGCCAGCAGCGTCGGAGTACCCTACGAGCAGTACTTC. It codes for CASSVGVPYEQYF. The J gene is TRBJ2-7, the V gene TRBV5-3; D ambiguous. TRBV5-3 belongs to the ORF category, with a function that is uncertain. This CDR3 spans 13 amino acids. V lost 8 bases, J lost 2 bases, and 14 bases lay in between.

This clone counts as large. This chain joins TRBV19 and TRBJ1-1; tentative D call: TRBD1 (5 bases). The CDR3 consists of 14 residues. The V end was cut by 3 bases, the J end by 4 bases, with 12 bases between. CDR1 is LNHDA and CDR2 is SQIVND in the germline V gene (reference sequence). In DNA, the CDR3 is TGTGCCAGTAGTATTAGTTTTGGGGGCACTGAAGCTTTCTTT. This codes for CASSISFGGTEAFF.

The V gene is TRBV11-2, the J gene TRBJ1-1, with 7 nucleotides matching TRBD1. The CDR3 covers 18 residues. CDR1 and CDR2 from the germline V gene are SGHAT and FQNNGV. V shed 1 base and J 4 bases; nucleotides not matched to a gene: 15. Here the CDR3 DNA reads TGTGCCAGCAGCTTAGCCCGTACCCCTACAGGGGTGGGCACTGAAGCTTTCTTT. Encoded protein: CASSLARTPTGVGTEAFF.

The chain has TRBV7-9 and TRBJ1-2, with TRBD1 identical over 8 bases. In germline, CDR1 is SEHNR, CDR2 FQNEAQ (reference sequence). V lost 1 base, J lost 6 bases, and 7 bases stayed unmatched. This CDR3 has 15 residues. CDR3 sequence (DNA): TGTGCCAGCAGCTTAGTGACAGGGGTAAATAATGGCTACACCTTC. Its translation: CASSLVTGVNNGYTF.

The V and J genes are TRBV11-1 and TRBJ2-7; D is tentatively TRBD1 or TRBD2 (5 bases each). CDR1 and CDR2 from the germline V gene are SGHAT and FQDESV (reference sequence). Trimming left V 4 bases short and J 3 bases short, with 16 bases between. This CDR3 is 15 amino acids long. The DNA of the CDR3 is TGTGCCAGCAGCTCCCGGGACGAAAGATTCTACGAGCAGTACTTC. Translation: CASSSRDERFYEQYF.

The chain is built from TRBV5-5 and TRBJ2-5; TRBD2 aligns across 7 bases. The CDR3 runs to 16 residues. The trim removed 0 bases at V and 1 base at J, leaving 6 bases unmatched. Germline V gene lookup returns CDR1 SGHKS and CDR2 YYEKEE (reference sequence). The CDR3 spells CASSLVASGAQETQYF. The DNA of the CDR3 is TGTGCCAGCAGCTTGGTTGCCAGCGGGGCCCAAGAGACCCAGTACTTC.

The V call is TRBV11-2, the J call TRBJ2-2; no clear D. Germline CDR1 is SGHAT and CDR2 is FQNNGV. Trimming removed 5 bases at V and 7 bases at J, with 8 bases between. The CDR3 is 12 amino acids. This CDR3 reads CASSTYGGELFF. Written as DNA, the CDR3 is TGTGCCAGCAGCACTTACGGCGGGGAGCTGTTTTTT.

CDR3 region: CASSRQGHEQYF. The CDR3 coding sequence is TGTGCCAGCAGCCGACAGGGCCACGAGCAGTACTTC. The chain employs TRBV28 and TRBJ2-5; 7 bases are a match to TRBD1. The J call is uncertain, as TRBJ2-7 better fits the DNA end. This CDR3 is 12 amino acids long. From germline, CDR1 is MDHEN and CDR2 SYDVKM.

This chain uses TRBV6-4 with TRBJ2-1, with 12 bases aligning to TRBD2. V dropped 6 bases and J dropped 7; count of bases not matched to a gene: 7. The CDR3 spans 15 residues. Germline lookup yields CDR1 MRHNA and CDR2 SNTAGT. The CDR3 here is CASSHSLAGGNEQFF. The CDR3, as DNA: TGTGCCAGCAGCCACAGCCTAGCGGGGGGGAATGAGCAGTTCTTC.

In the case of this clone: One end of the junction does not line up with germline, which may come from a read error. The chain links TRBV6-5 to TRBJ2-2, with TRBD1 as a possible D gene (6 bases). The CDR3 runs 14 residues. Germline V gene sequence: CDR1 MNHEY, CDR2 SVGAGI. CDR3 sequence: CASSNSGESGELFF. The CDR3 DNA follows: TGTGCCAGCAGTAACTCAGGGGAATCCGGGGAGCTGTTTTTT.

This clone was picked up a small number of times. The V call is TRBV4-1, the J call TRBJ1-3; 7 nucleotides agree with TRBD1. The junction had 3 bases not matched to a gene; V was cut back by 3 bases and J by 4 bases. This CDR3 has 14 amino acids. Looked up from germline, CDR1 is MGHRA and CDR2 is YSYEKL. Written as DNA, the CDR3 is TGCGCCAGCAGCCATACAGGGGTCGGAAACACCATATATTTT. It is translated as CASSHTGVGNTIYF.

The DNA of the CDR3 is TGTGCCAGCGGGGGGGAGAGGGCCTACTACGAGCAGTACTTC. This sequence encodes CASGGERAYYEQYF. V gene TRBV6-1 combines with J gene TRBJ2-7, with 7 bases lining up with TRBD2. The CDR3 runs 14 residues. Germline V gives CDR1 MNHNS, CDR2 SASEGT. With V trimmed by 8 bases and J by 3 bases, 10 bases remained unmatched.

The rearrangement joins TRBV30 to TRBJ1-5; the match to TRBD1 covers 10 bases. V was pared by 0 bases and J by 6 bases, with 2 bases of the junction left unmatched. Per the germline V gene, CDR1 is GTSNPN and CDR2 is SVGIG (reference sequence). The CDR3 runs to 14 residues. The CDR3 spells CAWSVGTGVQPQHF. As DNA, the CDR3 is TGTGCCTGGAGTGTGGGGACAGGGGTTCAGCCCCAGCATTTT.

This clone has more than one count but fewer than ten. The chain carries TRBV7-9 and TRBJ2-2, with D perhaps TRBD1 or TRBD2 (5 bases each). The CDR3 runs to 17 residues. Germline-derived CDR1 and CDR2 are SEHNR and FQNEAQ (reference sequence). V lost 0 bases and J 1 base, leaving 12 bases between the germline ends. The CDR3 here is CASSLALWGRNTGELFF. For the CDR3, the DNA is TGTGCCAGCAGCTTAGCGCTTTGGGGACGGAACACCGGGGAGCTGTTTTTT.

This chain connects TRBV7-9 to TRBJ2-7; D gene ambiguous. The germline V gene has CDR1 SEHNR and CDR2 FQNEAQ (reference sequence). The germline V and J ends were trimmed by 3 bases and 4 bases, with 10 bases remaining between them. The CDR3 length is 13 residues. The CDR3 here is CASSFKASYEQYF. CDR3 DNA sequence: TGTGCCAGCAGCTTTAAGGCCTCATACGAGCAGTACTTC.

The J gene is TRBJ2-1, the V gene TRBV5-1; 11 nucleotides match TRBD2. The V and J ends lost 0 bases and 8 bases, in that order; junction bases with no gene match: 7. This CDR3 contains 16 residues. Germline CDR1 reads SGHRS; CDR2 reads YFSETQ. CDR3 nucleotides: TGCGCCAGCAGCTTGGTGGCTAGCGGGGGGCCGGATGAGCAGTTCTTC. Its protein product is CASSLVASGGPDEQFF. Complete variable domain (other parts from reference TRBV5-1 and TRBJ2-1): KAGVTQTPRYLIKTRGQQVTLSCSPISGHRSVSWYQQTPGQGLQFLFEYFSETQRNKGNFPGRFSGRQFSNSRSEMNVSTLELGDSALYLCASSLVASGGPDEQFFGPGTRLTVL.

The chain's CDR3 is CSVIRASTDTQYF. The CDR3 region has the DNA TGCAGCGTCATCAGGGCTAGCACAGATACGCAGTATTTT. This chain joins TRBV29-1 and TRBJ2-3, with D tentatively TRBD1 (5 bases). Trimming cost V 6 bases and J 0 bases, with 10 bases left between them. This CDR3 spans 13 amino acids. Germline V gene sequence: CDR1 SQVTM, CDR2 ANQGSEA.

The J gene is TRBJ2-2, the V gene TRBV7-3, with 8 bases that match TRBD1. Germline V gene lookup returns CDR1 SGHTA and CDR2 FQGTGA. The CDR3 totals 16 residues. Trimming cost V 1 base and J 0 bases; bases outside gene matches: 1. CDR3 residues: CASSLMDRANTGELFF. The CDR3 nucleotides are TGTGCCAGCAGCTTAATGGACAGGGCGAACACCGGGGAGCTGTTTTTT.

In DNA form, the CDR3 reads TGTGCCAGCAGATCCGGGACAGGGACCCTTTACGAGCAGTACTTC. It is translated as CASRSGTGTLYEQYF. This rearrangement joins TRBV5-6 to TRBJ2-7; 9 nucleotides agree with TRBD1. Germline V gives CDR1 SGHDT, CDR2 YYEEEE. The CDR3 loop spans 15 amino acids. J was trimmed by 4 bases and V by 5 bases; bases with no gene match: 10.

Remarks on this clone: One junction end disagrees with the germline gene, perhaps due to a read error. Other DNA sequences in this sample translate to the same CDR3. V and J are TRBV2 and TRBJ1-6; tentatively, D is TRBD1 (6 bases). The CDR3 has 14 residues. Germline values: CDR1 SNHLY, CDR2 FYNNEI. The CDR3 region is CASSDGTQDSPLHF. The CDR3 DNA follows: TGTGCTAGCAGTGACGGGACACAAGATTCACCCCTCCACTTT.

The rearrangement joins TRBV6-5 to TRBJ1-1, with D tentatively TRBD1 (5 bases). V lost 2 bases to trimming and J lost 4 bases, with 8 bases between them. CDR3 length: 13 residues. Germline V gene data show CDR1 as MNHEY and CDR2 as SVGAGI. The CDR3: CASSYGGGTEAFF. The CDR3 nucleotides read TGTGCCAGCAGTTACGGGGGAGGCACTGAAGCTTTCTTT.

CDR3 residues: CASAYGTYNEQFF. The CDR3 DNA reads as TGTGCCAGCGCCTACGGAACCTACAATGAGCAGTTCTTC. The rearrangement links TRBV27 to TRBJ2-1; D remains unclear. CDR1 MNHEY and CDR2 SMNVEV come from the germline V gene (reference sequence). Trimming took off 8 bases at V and 2 bases at J, with 10 bases between the two ends. The CDR3 has 13 residues.